These T cell receptor beta chains were read from a single sample in a study of CD8 T cells in Susac syndrome. TCRdb re-called the immunoSEQ multiplex PCR reads with MiXCR, one entry per CDR3 protein. The table shows approximately 230,000 distinct CDR3 sequences, with around 95% occurring only once. Sequences were obtained from CD4+ T cells from PBMCs. These TCRs come from a human donor with multiple sclerosis. CDR3s include the opening cysteine and the closing phenylalanine or tryptophan. A D gene is named only where the DNA matches it firmly.

D gene	J gene	V gene	CDR3 length	CDR3 protein	CDR3 DNA
.	TRBJ1-2	TRBV5-4	12	CASSPSVRGYTF	TGTGCCAGCAGCCCGTCGGTACGGGGCTACACCTTC
.	TRBJ2-4	TRBV3-1	13	CASSQRGADIQYF	TGTGCCAGCAGCCAACGGGGGGCTGACATTCAGTACTTC
.	TRBJ2-7	TRBV29-1	14	CSVRGASYSYEQYF	TGCAGCGTTAGGGGCGCCTCATACTCCTACGAGCAGTACTTC
.	TRBJ2-4	TRBV2	14	CASRAIWSKNIQYF	TGTGCCAGCAGGGCGATATGGAGCAAAAACATTCAGTACTTC
.	TRBJ1-1	TRBV5-4	14	CASSLVGDTNRAFF	TGTGCCAGCAGCTTGGTGGGGGACACAAATAGAGCTTTCTTT
.	TRBJ1-5	TRBV3-1	14	CASSQVPSVGPQHF	TGTGCCAGCAGCCAGGTTCCCTCGGTCGGGCCCCAGCATTTT
.	TRBJ2-1	TRBV5-1	13	CASSLGTANEQFF	TGCGCCAGCAGCTTGGGGACAGCCAATGAGCAGTTCTTC
TRBD2	TRBJ2-1	TRBV4-1	17	CASSQPLSGSSYNEQFF	TGCGCCAGCAGCCAACCTCTAAGCGGGAGCTCCTACAATGAGCAGTTCTTC
.	TRBJ2-5	TRBV18	15	CASSPFEGMVKTQYF	TGTGCCAGCTCACCATTTGAAGGGATGGTAAAGACCCAGTACTTC
TRBD2	TRBJ2-5	TRBV10-3	13	CATRGLSQETQYF	TGTGCCACCCGGGGACTATCTCAAGAGACCCAGTACTTC
.	TRBJ2-7	TRBV3-1	15	CASSPGGGGWDEQYF	TGTGCCAGCAGTCCCGGTGGAGGGGGCTGGGACGAGCAGTACTTC
.	TRBJ1-3	TRBV30	15	CAWSRVGRNGNTIYF	TGTGCCTGGAGTCGCGTCGGGAGAAATGGAAACACCATATATTTT
TRBD1	TRBJ1-2	TRBV19	16	CASSSRDRGLNYGYTF	TGTGCCAGTAGTTCCCGGGACAGGGGGCTAAACTATGGCTACACCTTC
TRBD1	TRBJ2-4	TRBV20-1	14	CSAWDRVAKNIQYF	TGCAGTGCTTGGGACAGGGTAGCCAAAAACATTCAGTACTTC
.	TRBJ1-1	TRBV12-3/TRBV12-4	15	CASSLAELGDTEAFF	TGTGCCAGCAGTTTAGCGGAGTTAGGGGACACTGAAGCTTTCTTT
TRBD1	TRBJ2-5	TRBV14	15	CASSQLGQGVKTQYF	TGTGCCAGCAGCCAATTAGGACAGGGGGTGAAGACCCAGTACTTC